This T cell receptor beta chain was documented in a study of cytomegalovirus exposure and HLA in healthy donors. Points from the study as a whole: Across donors, most TCRs were seen rarely, yet some public ones were widespread. Reports state that TCR beta sequences accurately predicted most subjects' HLA-A and HLA-B alleles. Confirmation in vitro established that a few CMV-associated chains were specific for CMV antigens. HLA allele associations emerged for about 16,000 TCR beta sequences in a later analysis, at 0.05 false discovery rate.

This clone was recorded a few times. The antigen is unknown. The PCR made use of 60 Vbeta and 13 Jbeta primers. This table comes from immunoSEQ multiplex PCR, and its TCRdb copy is limited to in-frame clones, with some not included. Among some 75,000 clones, about 79% were seen once, and the ten largest hold 5.5% to 6%. Trimming took 8 bases from V and 6 from J; bases not matched to a gene: 8. The germline gives CDR1 MNHEY, CDR2 SVGAGI. The CDR3 totals 14 residues. This TCR derives from a man younger than 30 in good health and CMV-seropositive. The chain is built from TRBV6-5 and TRBJ1-4; TRBD1 matches 8 bases. The source material was PBMCs. This chain's CDR3 is CASGPGGEDEKLFF. The CDR3 bases are TGTGCCAGCGGCCCAGGGGGCGAGGATGAAAAACTGTTTTTT.